This T cell receptor (beta chain) is from a study of regulatory T cells in long-lasting Graves disease. Findings of the study overall: Newly diagnosed disease favored TRBV20-1 and TRBJ2-1 over persistent disease. Relative to new patients (roughly 950), persistent patients exhibited greater sharing of public clonotypes (approximately 2,500).

This clonotype was detected many times. The antigen is not known. HTBI primers from iRepertoire and Arm-PCR of CDR3 regions yielded the TCR beta libraries. One entry per CDR3 protein results from TCRdb running MiXCR on the multiplex PCR reads. The repertoire has a few hundred thousand distinct CDR3 sequences, around 22% of them found once; the top ten carry roughly 30%. Time point given: persistent/refractory GD, antithyroid drugs over 5 years with positive TRAb. RNA extracted from PBMCs served as the sequencing template. Between the trimmed V and J ends, which lost 7 bases and 2 bases, there was a span of 12 bases. This CDR3 has 13 residues. Germline CDR1 and CDR2: SNHLY and FYNNEI.

Source: peripheral blood mononuclear cells (PBMCs), taken when the disease was refractory, from a patient treated with antithyroid drugs. This clonotype originated in a female donor with Graves disease. The chain joins TRBV2 to TRBJ2-7; weak D call: TRBD2 (5 bases). In DNA form, the CDR3 reads TGTGCCAGCACGGGGAAAGGGACCTACGAGCAGTACTTC. It is translated as CASTGKGTYEQYF.